This is a list of T cell receptor beta chains from one sample in a study of regulatory dendritic cells for organ transplantation. Their antigen targets remain unknown. Profiled with immunoSEQ multiplex PCR; TCRdb holds only in-frame clones, not every one. The table records approximately 22,000 clones, approximately 85% of them present only once. Input material: naive CD4+ T cells from blood cultured with regulatory dendritic cells. The receptors were sampled from a human donor in good health. Both conserved end residues are part of each CDR3. A D gene is named only where the DNA matches it firmly. Some rows mark clone size as missing; the rest say once, few, many or name a class of expanded clone.

>12|TRBJ2-3|TRBV6-5|.|.
TGTGCCAGCAGCAAGAGCACAGATACGCAGTATTTT
CASSKSTDTQYF
>12|TRBJ2-2|TRBV2|.|.
TGTGCCAGCTCCATCGGCACCGGGGAGCTGTTTTTT
CASSIGTGELFF
>13|TRBJ1-6|TRBV27|.|few
TGTGCCAGCAGTTTAGTGGGGGATTCACCCCTCCACTTT
CASSLVGDSPLHF
>17|TRBJ2-2|TRBV5-1|TRBD1|.
TGCGCCAGCAGCGACCCGAAACTGGACAGGGTCACCGGGGAGCTGTTTTTT
CASSDPKLDRVTGELFF
>17|TRBJ2-1|TRBV10-1|TRBD2|.
TGCGCCAGCAGCTTATCCCATCTAGCGGGAGGTCACAATGAGCAGTTCTTC
CASSLSHLAGGHNEQFF
>12|TRBJ2-3|TRBV7-3|.|.
TGTGCCAGCAGCTTACAAGGAGCTACGCAGTATTTT
CASSLQGATQYF
>11|TRBJ1-1|TRBV29-1|.|once
TGCAGCGTTACGGATTTCACTGAAGCTTTCTTT
CSVTDFTEAFF
>13|TRBJ1-1|TRBV27|TRBD1|.
TGTGCCAGCCGAACGACAGGGAGCACTGAAGCTTTCTTT
CASRTTGSTEAFF
>13|TRBJ2-7|TRBV6-5|.|.
TGTGCCAGCAGCACCACCAGGGCCTACGAGCAGTACTTC
CASSTTRAYEQYF
>15|TRBJ2-1|TRBV4-2|TRBD2|.
TGTGCCAGCAGCCAAGTGCGGGAGGGGGGAAATGAGCAGTTCTTC
CASSQVREGGNEQFF